This T cell receptor beta chain was retrieved from a study of identical twins. TCRdb recomputed calls from the 5' RACE reads with MiXCR, one row per CDR3 protein. Of roughly 690,000 distinct CDR3 sequences in the sample, 21% were seen once. CDR1 and CDR2 from the germline V gene are SEHNR and FQNEAQ (reference sequence). The V end was cut by 2 bases, the J end by 4 bases, with 8 bases between. This CDR3 spans 13 amino acids. The same data also went into a second study, on T cells expressing NK-cell markers. That source notes: The CD3+CD56-NKG2C+ fraction was also led by these clonotypes in a few donors.

Sequenced input: PBMCs. This chain connects TRBV7-9 to TRBJ2-5, with D unclear. This receptor was obtained from a woman aged 18-29 years in good health. The CDR3: CASSLFQAETQYF. As DNA, the CDR3 is TGTGCCAGCAGCTTATTTCAAGCAGAGACCCAGTACTTC.